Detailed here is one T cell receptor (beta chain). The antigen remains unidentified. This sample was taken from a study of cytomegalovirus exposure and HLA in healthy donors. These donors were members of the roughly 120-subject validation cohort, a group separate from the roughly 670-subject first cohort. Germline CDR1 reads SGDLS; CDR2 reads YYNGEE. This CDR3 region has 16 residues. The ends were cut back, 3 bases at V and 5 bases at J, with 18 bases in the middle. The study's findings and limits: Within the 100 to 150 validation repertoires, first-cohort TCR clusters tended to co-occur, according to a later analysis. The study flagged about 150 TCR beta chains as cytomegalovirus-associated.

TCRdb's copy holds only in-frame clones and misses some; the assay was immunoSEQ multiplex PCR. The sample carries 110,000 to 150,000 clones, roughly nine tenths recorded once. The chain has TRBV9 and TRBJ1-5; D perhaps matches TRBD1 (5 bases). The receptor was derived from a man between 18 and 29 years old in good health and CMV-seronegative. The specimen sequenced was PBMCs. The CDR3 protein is CASSADGGDRYQPQHF. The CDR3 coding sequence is TGTGCCAGCAGCGCAGATGGGGGGGACCGTTATCAGCCCCAGCATTTT.